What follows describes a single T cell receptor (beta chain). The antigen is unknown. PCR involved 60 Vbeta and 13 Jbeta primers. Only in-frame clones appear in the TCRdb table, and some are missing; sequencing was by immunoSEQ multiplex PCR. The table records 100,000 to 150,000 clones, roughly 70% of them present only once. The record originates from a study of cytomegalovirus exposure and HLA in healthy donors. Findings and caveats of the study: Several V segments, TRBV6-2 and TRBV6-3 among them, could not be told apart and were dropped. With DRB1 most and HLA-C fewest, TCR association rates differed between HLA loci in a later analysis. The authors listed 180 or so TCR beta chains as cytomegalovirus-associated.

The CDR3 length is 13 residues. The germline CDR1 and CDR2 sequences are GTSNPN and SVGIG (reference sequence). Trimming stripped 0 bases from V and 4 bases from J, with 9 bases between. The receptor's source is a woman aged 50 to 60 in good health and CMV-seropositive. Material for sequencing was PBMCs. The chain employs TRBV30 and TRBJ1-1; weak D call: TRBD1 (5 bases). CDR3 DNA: TGTGCCTGGAGTGTCGCGGGGGGCACTGAAGCTTTCTTT. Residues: CAWSVAGGTEAFF.